This T cell receptor (beta chain) was retrieved from a study of blood T cells in healthy people across ages. Findings of the study overall: Higher diversity, along with more naive CD4+ cells, distinguished long-lived donors from aged donors.

Donors were systemically healthy Caucasian individuals from Russia aged roughly 6 to 90 years. Extraction yielded at least 6 micrograms of total RNA per sample. A second roughly 6 to 11 cycle PCR used barcoded and J-beta primers. TCRdb reprocessed the 5' RACE reads via MiXCR and lists one record per CDR3 protein. In the table there are about 940,000 distinct CDR3 sequences, around 48% of which are singletons. V gave up 9 bases and J gave up 3 bases; unmatched junction bases: 6. CDR3 length: 13 residues. The germline CDR1 and CDR2 sequences are MNHEY and SVGEGT. This clonotype has just a few counts. Its antigen is unidentified.

The sequenced material came from blood. This chain links TRBV6-2 or TRBV6-3 with TRBJ2-7, with 9 bases identical to TRBD2. The receptor's source is a man aged 25 to 40 in good health. CDR3 sequence (DNA): TGTGCCAGTCACCTAGCGGGGAACTACGAGCAGTACTTC. It codes for CASHLAGNYEQYF.